Below are 25 T cell receptor beta chains sequenced from a single sample in a study of blood T cell repertoires in COVID-19. Using immunoSEQ multiplex PCR, the repertoire was profiled, and TCRdb retains in-frame clones only, with some absent. Of 40,000 to 55,000 clones listed, about nine tenths are singletons. Sequencing was performed on peripheral blood. These receptors originate from a human donor in a cohort sampled during active COVID-19.

The rearrangement links TRBV30 to TRBJ1-2, with D perhaps matching TRBD1 (5 bases). Per germline, CDR1 GTSNPN and CDR2 SVGIG (reference sequence). Trimming pared 4 bases from V and 2 bases from J, leaving 5 bases between. There are 11 residues in the CDR3. The CDR3 region is CAWTGNYGYTF. CDR3 DNA sequence: TGTGCCTGGACAGGGAACTATGGCTACACCTTC.

This clone appeared a single time. The chain has TRBV6-6 and TRBJ1-1; 7 nucleotides line up with TRBD1. J gave up 7 bases and V 6 bases, and 8 bases lay outside the gene matches. The V gene's germline CDR1 is MNHNY and CDR2 SVGAGI (reference sequence). The CDR3 has 13 residues. The CDR3 nucleotides are TGTGCCAGCAGCTTAGACAGGGTGGATGAAGCTTTCTTT. This translates into CASSLDRVDEAFF.

The chain has TRBV2 and TRBJ2-1; TRBD1 aligns across 7 bases. V gave up 6 bases and J gave up 8 bases; unmatched junction bases: 7. The germline CDR1 and CDR2 sequences are SNHLY and FYNNEI. This CDR3 is 13 amino acids long. The CDR3 coding sequence is TGTGCCAGCAGGTTGACAGGGTGGGATGAGCAGTTCTTC. The encoded protein is CASRLTGWDEQFF.

The V gene is TRBV27, the J gene TRBJ2-2; 8 nucleotides align to TRBD1. The germline V gene has CDR1 MNHEY and CDR2 SMNVEV (reference sequence). V dropped 7 bases and J dropped 4; count of bases not matched to a gene: 11. The CDR3 is 16 amino acids. CDR3 sequence (DNA): TGTGCCAGCACTATTTTAGGGACAGGACTCACCGGGGAGCTGTTTTTT. Its protein product is CASTILGTGLTGELFF.

The chain combines TRBV7-6 with TRBJ1-2; TRBD1 matches at 11 bases. The CDR3 totals 16 residues. Trimming at V came to 5 bases and at J to 4 bases, leaving 9 bases not matched to a gene. Germline V lookup: CDR1 SGHVS, CDR2 FNYEAQ. The CDR3 region is CASSPGQGAHGYGYTF. CDR3 in DNA: TGTGCCAGCAGCCCAGGACAGGGGGCGCATGGCTATGGCTACACCTTC. Based on the CDR3 plus reference TRBV7-6 and TRBJ1-2, the full variable domain is GAGVSQSPRYKVTKRGQDVALRCDPISGHVSLYWYRQALGQGPEFLTYFNYEAQQDKSGLPNDRFSAERPEGSISTLTIQRTEQRDSAMYRCASSPGQGAHGYGYTFGSGTRLTVV.

The rearrangement joins TRBV5-6 to TRBJ2-7; TRBD2 is a possible D gene (5 bases). The CDR3 is made up of 15 amino acids. Between the trimmed V and J ends, which lost 4 bases and 6 bases, there was a span of 20 bases. Germline-derived CDR1 and CDR2 are SGHDT and YYEEEE. The CDR3 spells CASSPNRGLETEQYF. CDR3 coding DNA: TGTGCCAGCAGCCCCAATCGTGGACTCGAGACCGAGCAGTACTTC.

This sequence joins TRBV3-1 (or the pseudogene TRBV3-2) and TRBJ2-3, with 7 bases aligning to TRBD2. Germline V gives CDR1 LGHDT, CDR2 YNNKEL (reference sequence). V dropped 3 bases and J dropped 6; count of bases not matched to a gene: 12. This CDR3 contains 16 residues. The DNA for the CDR3 is TGTGCCAGCAGCCAGGGGAGGGCAGGGATTAAGGATACGCAGTATTTT. Its protein product is CASSQGRAGIKDTQYF.

The chain combines TRBV30 with TRBJ1-6; 11 bases align to TRBD1. Germline CDR1 GTSNPN, CDR2 SVGIG (reference sequence). Unmatched junction bases numbered 6, after V lost 3 bases and J lost 8 bases. The CDR3 spans 15 residues. In nucleotides, the CDR3 is TGTGCCTGGAGCGACGGACAGGGGGCTTATTCACCCCTCCACTTT. Protein: CAWSDGQGAYSPLHF.

This chain uses TRBV6-1 with TRBJ1-2, with no clear D. The V end lost 2 bases, the J end lost 5 bases, and 6 bases lay between the germline ends. This CDR3 is built from 12 residues. Germline assignment: CDR1 MNHNS and CDR2 SASEGT. The DNA for the CDR3 is TGTGCCAGCAGTGAACGCGGGTATGGCTACACCTTC. Translating gives CASSERGYGYTF.

The V gene is TRBV28, the J gene TRBJ1-5; 9 nucleotides match TRBD1. The CDR3 length is 16 residues. From germline, CDR1 is MDHEN and CDR2 SYDVKM. With V trimmed by 6 bases and J by 1 base, 7 bases remained unmatched. CDR3 sequence reads: CASSQDRGLSNQPQHF. CDR3 coding DNA: TGTGCCAGCAGCCAGGACAGGGGCCTCAGCAATCAGCCCCAGCATTTT.

This clone was counted once. The V gene is TRBV5-1, the J gene TRBJ1-4; 12 bases fit TRBD1. Unmatched junction bases numbered 7, after V lost 0 bases and J lost 1 base. This CDR3 has 19 amino acids. In germline, CDR1 is SGHRS, CDR2 YFSETQ. The CDR3 coding sequence is TGCGCCAGCAGCTTGGCAGGGACAGGGGGCTTGGGAACTAATGAAAAACTGTTTTTT. Protein sequence: CASSLAGTGGLGTNEKLFF.

The chain joins TRBV19 to TRBJ1-1; 10 bases fit TRBD1. Per the germline V gene, CDR1 is LNHDA and CDR2 is SQIVND (reference sequence). This CDR3 has 16 amino acids. Trimming cost V 7 bases and J 2 bases; bases outside gene matches: 10. The CDR3 spells CASTRFGQGGNTEAFF. The CDR3 nucleotides read TGTGCCAGTACCCGCTTTGGACAGGGGGGCAACACTGAAGCTTTCTTT.

The V call is TRBV6-5, the J call TRBJ1-5, with a weak D call TRBD1 (5 bases). Germline CDR1 reads MNHEY; CDR2 reads SVGAGI. The CDR3 has 13 amino acids. V gave up 6 bases and J gave up 4 bases, with 10 bases separating them. CDR3 sequence (DNA): TGTGCCAGCAGCTTTGACAGAAATCAGCCCCAGCATTTT. Its translation is CASSFDRNQPQHF.

This clone was detected a few times. J is TRBJ1-5 and V is TRBV3-1 (or the pseudogene TRBV3-2), with 10 positions matching TRBD1. The CDR3 is 16 residues long. Germline V gives CDR1 LGHDT, CDR2 YNNKEL (reference sequence). Trimming cost V 5 bases and J 6 bases; bases outside gene matches: 10. CDR3 sequence (DNA): TGTGCCAGCAGCTTGGGACAGGGGCAACTTGGTCAGCCCCAGCATTTT. It translates to CASSLGQGQLGQPQHF.

The J gene is TRBJ1-2, the V gene TRBV5-6, with D unclear. CDR3 length equals 13 residues. The V gene lost 1 base and the J gene lost 2 bases, with 6 bases spanning the gap. Germline lookup yields CDR1 SGHDT and CDR2 YYEEEE. As DNA, the CDR3 is TGTGCCAGCAGCTTGAGCCGGAACTATGGCTACACCTTC. It specifies CASSLSRNYGYTF.

The chain couples TRBV12-3 or TRBV12-4 to TRBJ2-7; D possibly corresponds to TRBD1 (5 bases). This CDR3 spans 11 amino acids. V gave up 3 bases and J gave up 6 bases, with 6 bases separating them. CDR3 nucleotide sequence: TGTGCCAGCAGTTTCAGGGCCGAGCAGTACTTC. Residues: CASSFRAEQYF.

The gene calls are TRBV7-9 and TRBJ2-7; TRBD1 might be the D (6 bases). Germline CDR1 SEHNR, CDR2 FQNEAQ (reference sequence). The germline V and J ends were trimmed by 4 bases and 2 bases, with 9 bases remaining between them. The CDR3 has 13 residues. CDR3 sequence (DNA): TGTGCCAGCAGCTCCGGGGACACCTACGAGCAGTACTTC. The encoded protein is CASSSGDTYEQYF.

The rearrangement joins TRBV19 to TRBJ1-2; D uncertain. Trimming took off 10 bases at V and 7 bases at J, with 13 bases between the two ends. The CDR3 covers 11 residues. Germline V lookup: CDR1 LNHDA, CDR2 SQIVND (reference sequence). CDR3 residues: CATTGYGGYTF. The CDR3 DNA reads TGTGCCACCACGGGGTACGGTGGCTACACCTTC. The full variable domain, completed using reference TRBV19 and TRBJ1-2, is DGGITQSPKYLFRKEGQNVTLSCEQNLNHDAMYWYRQDPGQGLRLIYYSQIVNDFQKGDIAEGYSVSREKKESFPLTVTSAQKNPTAFYLCATTGYGGYTFGSGTRLTVV.

J is TRBJ1-2 and V is TRBV7-2; D is possibly TRBD1 (5 bases). CDR1 is SGHTA, CDR2 FQGNSA, per germline. The V end was cut by 1 base, the J end by 5 bases, with 17 bases between. The CDR3 covers 16 residues. This CDR3 reads CASSLDSGPPGYGYTF. In DNA, the CDR3 is TGTGCCAGCAGCTTAGACTCAGGGCCTCCTGGGTATGGCTACACCTTC.

This clone was counted a few times. J is TRBJ1-1 and V is TRBV6-1; D might be TRBD1 (6 bases). Trimming stripped 2 bases from V and 4 bases from J, with 11 bases between. This CDR3 has 14 residues. Germline V lookup: CDR1 MNHNS, CDR2 SASEGT. The CDR3 loop is CASSEYRGITEAFF. Written as DNA, the CDR3 is TGTGCCAGCAGTGAATATAGGGGGATCACTGAAGCTTTCTTT.

The chain is built from TRBV4-1 and TRBJ1-2; D unclear. CDR1 and CDR2 from the germline V gene are MGHRA and YSYEKL. The CDR3 has 13 amino acids. V was cut by 1 base and J by 4 bases, with 7 bases left in between. CDR3 sequence (DNA): TGCGCCAGCAGCCAAGGAGACACCTATGGCTACACCTTC. Its protein is CASSQGDTYGYTF.

This CDR3 is CASSQEGAGANEKLFF. The CDR3 coding sequence is TGTGCCAGCAGCCAAGAAGGAGCAGGGGCTAATGAAAAACTGTTTTTT. The chain is built from TRBV14 and TRBJ1-4; weak D call: TRBD1 (6 bases). CDR1 SGHDN and CDR2 FVKESK come from the germline V gene. The length of the CDR3 is 16 residues. V was cut by 0 bases and J by 3 bases, with 11 bases left in between.

V gene TRBV4-3 combines with J gene TRBJ2-2, with D possibly TRBD2 on 6 matching bases. Germline V CDR1 and CDR2: LGHNA, YSLEER. Trimming shortened V by 1 base and J by 0 bases, and 9 bases separated the two germline ends. The CDR3 runs 16 residues. CDR3 region: CASSQVEGSNTGELFF. CDR3 bases: TGCGCCAGCAGCCAAGTGGAGGGGTCGAACACCGGGGAGCTGTTTTTT.

The chain couples TRBV2 to TRBJ2-5, with 12 bases matching TRBD1. V shed 3 bases, J shed 1 base, and the junction held 3 bases outside the gene matches. The CDR3 length is 16 residues. Germline V gene lookup returns CDR1 SNHLY and CDR2 FYNNEI. The CDR3 DNA reads as TGTGCCAGCAGTGAGGGGACAGGGGGCTTCCAAGAGACCCAGTACTTC. Its protein is CASSEGTGGFQETQYF.

This clone has a handful of counts. CDR3 nucleotide sequence: TGTGCCAGCAGTGGGGGGGTAGCGTATCGGGGCTACACCTTC. Its translation: CASSGGVAYRGYTF. The V and J genes are TRBV2 and TRBJ1-2, with D perhaps TRBD1 (5 bases). The CDR3 is 14 residues long. The germline CDR1 and CDR2 sequences are SNHLY and FYNNEI. Trimming cost V 4 bases and J 8 bases, with 17 bases left between them.